The entry below gives a single TCR beta chain sequence along with its context. As yet, its antigen is unknown. This sample was taken from a study of T cell responses to AZD1222 COVID-19 vaccine. Study-wide context: Combined were second doses at about 4 or about 12 weeks.

Germline assignment: CDR1 LGHNT and CDR2 FRNRAP. Unmatched junction bases numbered 6, after V lost 6 bases and J lost 8 bases. This CDR3 contains 13 residues. The repertoire was sequenced with immunoSEQ multiplex PCR; TCRdb's copy has only in-frame clones and lacks some. The sample includes around 100,000 clones, about 88% seen only once; the top ten take more than 1.5%. Study findings and constraints: Just 5 to 7 AZD1222 recipients were seropositive at baseline. No day 14 peak samples; only post-peak repertoires were characterized.

Material: peripheral blood, obtained on day 0 of AZD1222 vaccination. V is TRBV12-5 and J is TRBJ1-4, with 7 nucleotides matching TRBD1. The TCR comes from an adult in good health. CDR3 loop: CASGRDSQEKLFF. The CDR3 bases are TGTGCTAGTGGCAGGGACAGCCAGGAAAAACTGTTTTTT.